The 20 T cell receptor beta chains in this list originate from one sample, sequenced in a study of OX40 agonist ivuxolimab in advanced cancers. Assay: immunoSEQ multiplex PCR; the TCRdb copy retains only in-frame clones and omits some. Here the sample spans 80,000 to 100,000 clones, around nine tenths being singletons. Specimen: CD4+ or CD8+ T cells sorted from blood, collected in a trial of the OX40 agonist ivuxolimab. The receptors stem from an adult with an advanced solid tumor such as melanoma, head and neck, liver or kidney cancer.

The chain has TRBV19 and TRBJ2-7, with D perhaps matching TRBD2 (6 bases). CDR1 and CDR2 from the germline V gene are LNHDA and SQIVND (reference sequence). V lost 5 bases and J lost 2, with 16 bases in between. The CDR3 extends over 15 amino acids. The DNA for the CDR3 is TGTGCCAGTAGTGACCCGGGAACGGGGGCCTACGAGCAGTACTTC. Its protein product is CASSDPGTGAYEQYF.

The gene calls are TRBV29-1 and TRBJ1-2; D gene unclear. Trimming shortened V by 7 bases and J by 0 bases, and 6 bases separated the two germline ends. The CDR3 sequence is 11 residues long. CDR1 SQVTM and CDR2 ANQGSEA come from the germline V gene. The DNA for the CDR3 is TGCAGCGGTACAGCTAACTATGGCTACACCTTC. This sequence encodes CSGTANYGYTF.

The rearrangement links TRBV9 to TRBJ2-3; 7 nucleotides line up with TRBD2. The CDR3 extends over 17 amino acids. Germline V lookup: CDR1 SGDLS, CDR2 YYNGEE. The J segment lost 1 base and the V segment lost 3 bases, leaving 11 bases of the junction unmatched. CDR3 DNA sequence: TGTGCCAGCAGCGCGACTAGCCGGAGATATGGCACAGATACGCAGTATTTT. It is translated as CASSATSRRYGTDTQYF.

This clone came up once. The rearrangement uses TRBV18 and TRBJ1-1; D is possibly TRBD1 (5 bases). V lost 1 base, J lost 3 bases, and 6 bases lay in between. Germline V gene data show CDR1 as KGHSH and CDR2 as LQKENI. The CDR3 contains 13 residues. The CDR3 loop reads CASSPQGYTEAFF. The CDR3 nucleotides read TGTGCCAGCTCACCACAGGGGTACACTGAAGCTTTCTTT.

The chain couples TRBV30 to TRBJ2-3; D possibly matches TRBD1 or TRBD2 (5 bases each). This CDR3 region has 12 residues. Per germline, CDR1 GTSNPN and CDR2 SVGIG (reference sequence). The germline V and J ends were trimmed by 3 bases and 9 bases, with 13 bases remaining between them. The CDR3 DNA reads as TGTGCCTGGAGCGTAACCTGGGGGACGCAGTATTTT. This translates into CAWSVTWGTQYF.

CDR3: CASSQGTAGYEQYF. In DNA form, the CDR3 reads TGTGCCAGCAGCCAAGGGACTGCAGGCTACGAGCAGTACTTC. V is TRBV4-2 and J is TRBJ2-7; D might be TRBD2 (5 bases). The CDR3 runs to 14 residues. CDR1 is LGHNA, CDR2 YNFKEQ, per germline. Trimming cost V 1 base and J 3 bases, with 10 bases left between them.

The DNA for the CDR3 is TGTGCCGCCTCCCCAGGCCAAGAGACCCAGTACTTC. This gives the protein CAASPGQETQYF. The chain carries TRBV30 and TRBJ2-5, with no clear D. V was clipped by 8 bases and J by 1 base, with 11 bases between them. The germline CDR1 and CDR2 sequences are GTSNPN and SVGIG (reference sequence). The CDR3 contains 12 residues.

This clone was picked up a small number of times. This chain links TRBV28 with TRBJ1-6; TRBD1 matches 9 bases. With 6 bases clipped from V and 8 bases from J, the junction kept 2 bases outside the gene matches. This CDR3 comprises 13 residues. CDR1 and CDR2 (germline): MDHEN, SYDVKM. This chain's CDR3 is CASRGQGHSPLHF. The DNA for the CDR3 is TGTGCCAGCAGGGGACAGGGCCATTCACCCCTCCACTTT. Based on the CDR3 plus reference TRBV28 and TRBJ1-6, the full variable domain is DVKVTQSSRYLVKRTGEKVFLECVQDMDHENMFWYRQDPGLGLRLIYFSYDVKMKEKGDIPEGYSVSREKKERFSLILESASTNQTSMYLCASRGQGHSPLHFGNGTRLTVT.

The V gene is TRBV6-5, the J gene TRBJ1-4; D perhaps matches TRBD1 (5 bases). The CDR3 consists of 11 residues. CDR1 is MNHEY and CDR2 is SVGAGI in the germline V gene. The V end was cut by 8 bases, the J end by 7 bases, with 8 bases between. CDR3 sequence reads: CASGGGEKLFF. The CDR3 DNA reads as TGTGCCAGCGGGGGGGGTGAAAAACTGTTTTTT.

The rearrangement uses TRBV30 and TRBJ1-4; D unclear. Between the trimmed V and J ends, which lost 0 bases and 8 bases, there was a span of 10 bases. There are 13 residues in the CDR3. Germline V gene data show CDR1 as GTSNPN and CDR2 as SVGIG (reference sequence). The CDR3 DNA reads TGTGCCTGGAGTGTACAAGTGGGGGAAAAACTGTTTTTT. Protein sequence: CAWSVQVGEKLFF. Based on the CDR3 plus reference TRBV30 and TRBJ1-4, the full variable domain is SQTIHQWPATLVQPVGSPLSLECTVEGTSNPNLYWYRQAAGRGLQLLFYSVGIGQISSEVPQNLSASRPQDRQFILSSKKLLLSDSGFYLCAWSVQVGEKLFFGSGTQLSVL.

This clone has only one observation. V gene TRBV7-3 combines with J gene TRBJ2-5; 7 positions match TRBD1. Germline loops: CDR1 SGHTA, CDR2 FQGTGA. This CDR3 has 15 amino acids. J was trimmed by 1 base and V by 5 bases; bases with no gene match: 7. CDR3 residues: CASSLTGTVQETQYF. The CDR3 DNA is TGTGCCAGCAGCCTGACTGGGACAGTCCAAGAGACCCAGTACTTC.

The V gene is TRBV7-9, the J gene TRBJ2-2; D uncertain. The V gene lost 4 bases and the J gene lost 6 bases, with 9 bases spanning the gap. Germline values: CDR1 SEHNR, CDR2 FQNEAQ (reference sequence). The CDR3 has 13 residues. As DNA, the CDR3 is TGTGCCAGCAGCTCCCAGCTTCCCGGGGAGCTGTTTTTT. The encoded protein is CASSSQLPGELFF. The variable domain in full, with the rest retrieved from reference TRBV7-9 and TRBJ2-2, is DTGVSQNPRHKITKRGQNVTFRCDPISEHNRLYWYRQTLGQGPEFLTYFQNEAQLEKSRLLSDRFSAERPKGSFSTLEIQRTEQGDSAMYLCASSSQLPGELFFGEGSRLTVL.

The rearrangement links TRBV21-1 to TRBJ1-2; TRBD1 was called by the table and not checked on the DNA. TRBV21-1 is a listed pseudogene. This CDR3 is built from 13 residues. The CDR3 here is CASSTHTYYGYTF. CDR3 DNA: TGTGCCAGCAGCACACACACCTACTATGGCTACACCTTC.

The chain has TRBV10-3 and TRBJ2-1, with D possibly being TRBD2 (6 bases). The germline gives CDR1 ENHRY, CDR2 SYGVKD. V dropped 4 bases and J dropped 3 bases, with 16 bases sitting between them. This CDR3 is 16 amino acids long. The DNA for the CDR3 is TGTGCCATCAGTGTATTGGCGGGAAAAGGCTACAATGAGCAGTTCTTC. Translation gives CAISVLAGKGYNEQFF.

The J gene is TRBJ2-5, the V gene TRBV7-6, with D unresolved. Germline loops: CDR1 SGHVS, CDR2 FNYEAQ. This CDR3 comprises 12 residues. V gave up 5 bases and J gave up 2 bases, with 6 bases separating them. The CDR3 DNA reads as TGTGCCAGCAGCCTCGCACAAGAGACCCAGTACTTC. It is translated as CASSLAQETQYF.

This chain uses TRBV6-1 with TRBJ1-1, with 7 nucleotides matching TRBD1. After removal of 5 bases from V and 5 bases from J, the junction contained 8 bases not matched to a gene. The germline V gene has CDR1 MNHNS and CDR2 SASEGT. The CDR3 consists of 14 residues. CDR3 sequence reads: CASSLGGMGTEAFF. DNA of the CDR3: TGTGCCAGCAGTTTAGGGGGCATGGGGACTGAAGCTTTCTTT.

This sequence joins TRBV29-1 and TRBJ2-1, with D perhaps TRBD1 or TRBD2 (5 bases each). The germline V gene encodes CDR1 SQVTM and CDR2 ANQGSEA. Deletions cut 1 base from V and 10 bases from J, with 17 bases between. CDR3 length equals 14 residues. The CDR3 spells CSVEGGDPLGEQFF. The CDR3 nucleotides are TGCAGCGTTGAAGGTGGGGACCCATTAGGAGAGCAGTTCTTC.

The rearrangement links TRBV30 to TRBJ1-1; 8 nucleotides line up with TRBD1. CDR3 length: 12 amino acids. The junction had 0 bases not matched to a gene; V was cut back by 5 bases and J by 1 base. Germline CDR1 GTSNPN, CDR2 SVGIG (reference sequence). The CDR3 sequence: CAWGQGNTEAFF. The CDR3 nucleotides are TGTGCCTGGGGACAGGGGAACACTGAAGCTTTCTTT.

The chain recombines TRBV28 with TRBJ2-7; 7 nucleotides align to TRBD2. This CDR3 region has 15 residues. Trimming took 5 bases from V and 0 from J; bases not matched to a gene: 7. Looked up from germline, CDR1 is MDHEN and CDR2 is SYDVKM. CDR3 DNA sequence: TGTGCCAGCAGTCGGAGCGGGGTCCCCTCCTACGAGCAGTACTTC. This codes for CASSRSGVPSYEQYF.

V and J are TRBV9 and TRBJ2-2; no reliable D call. Germline CDR1 reads SGDLS; CDR2 reads YYNGEE. V was clipped by 3 bases and J by 5 bases, with 8 bases between them. The CDR3 loop spans 13 amino acids. DNA of the CDR3: TGTGCCAGCAGCGGTTTCCCAACCGGGGAGCTGTTTTTT. Translating gives CASSGFPTGELFF.